This T cell receptor (beta chain) stems from a study of blood T cell repertoires in COVID-19 (dated by TCRdb to the early 2020s). With regard to the full study: Samples from collaborators originated in the United States, Italy and Spain and spanned both the acute and convalescent phases of COVID-19. Samples came from the ongoing ImmuneRACE study (first 160 participants) plus 1,254 subjects from 6 global collaborators. The dataset comprised deeply sampled blood TCRbeta repertoires from subjects exposed to, actively infected with, or recovered from COVID-19. A freely available public database, intended as a resource for researchers studying the immune response to SARS-CoV-2, is where the repertoires were released. Where available, HLA class I and class II types were obtained from metadata supplied by the sample provider rather than from assay-based typing. The prospective study material was composed of cDNA or gDNA derived from T cells, B-cell-depleted T cells, or PBMCs. Sample metadata almost always included a de-identified subject ID, COVID-19 status, age in years and sex.

With regard to this clone: There is no known antigen for this receptor. It has no much larger one-base neighbor in the sample; base qualities were not kept.

For CDR1 and CDR2, the germline V gene lists SGHTA and FQGTGA. The CDR3 goes from the cysteine to the phenylalanine over 14 residues. Left in the record is the CDR3 DNA by itself, 42 bases read in frame from the first base. The germline V end is reduced by 6 bases and the J end by 5 bases; junction bases left unmatched: 9. Each collaborating institution followed its own protocols to collect whole blood in K2EDTA tubes. Collaborator samples were shipped for TCRbeta analysis as frozen whole blood, isolated PBMCs, or DNA extracted from either sample type. The immunoSEQ Assay, a bias-controlled multiplex PCR, was used to amplify TCRbeta CDR3 regions from genomic DNA. Per the original workflow: Within the assay, amplification of reference gene primers was used to estimate how many nucleated cells each sample contained. Sequence reads were collapsed and filtered to measure the absolute abundance of every unique TCRbeta CDR3 rearrangement. For each sample, productive Simpson clonality was calculated by taking the square root of Simpson's diversity index across productive rearrangements. Imported from immuneACCESS, the table was reduced by TCRdb to in-frame sequences with V and J called. These copies leave out some clones; in studies compared against another copy, an unresolved V gene accounts for under half, and the cause of the remainder is not known. From that table come the V and J calls and clone size; the DNA was used to work out D and trimming. Counted in this sample were tens of thousands of clones; approximately 90% of them appeared once. Together, the top ten hold under 2.5% of the sample.

General conclusions and limits of the study: The quantity of clinical and demographic metadata differed by source and by participant and was supplied without curation.

This TCR was recovered from a human donor with active COVID-19. The donor label of this sample is uncertain. The sequence is built from TRBV7-3 and TRBJ2-7; the junction holds 8 bases that match TRBD1. Sequencing was performed on peripheral blood. The bases read TGTGCCAGCAGTTCCGGGACAGGTGGCGACGAGCAGTACTTC. Its product reads: CASSSGTGGDEQYF.